This T cell receptor beta chain came from a study of OX40 agonist ivuxolimab in advanced cancers. About the study: Partial responses were achieved by three patients, of whom one had hepatocellular carcinoma and two had cutaneous melanoma.

The assay was immunoSEQ multiplex PCR, and TCRdb's table has in-frame clones only and misses some. The sample has tens of thousands of clones; around 86% are singletons. Overall study findings and caveats: Among the lowest peripheral clonal expansion occurred in 0.1-3.0 mg/kg partial responders. At doses 0.1 to 3.0 mg/kg, CD4+ and CD8+ clones expanded. Specificity for antigen went undetermined in the expanded peripheral T cells.

Germline CDR1 reads SGHTA; CDR2 reads FQGNSA. The CDR3 covers 12 residues. Trimming took 6 bases from V and 10 from J, leaving 15 bases between them. Details on this clone: Antigen specificity is unknown.

The clonotype comes from an adult with an advanced solid tumor such as melanoma, head and neck, liver or kidney cancer. The specimen was CD4+ or CD8+ T cells sorted from blood, collected in a trial of the OX40 agonist ivuxolimab. J is TRBJ1-1 and V is TRBV7-2; D is uncertain. The CDR3 DNA reads TGTGCCAGCAGTTTGCCCCAGGCAGCAGCTTTCTTT. Translation gives CASSLPQAAAFF.